One and the same sample provided the 11 T cell receptor beta chains below, sequenced in a study of blood T cell repertoires in COVID-19. Clones were sequenced by immunoSEQ multiplex PCR, and TCRdb holds only the in-frame ones, with some missing. This sample yields 120,000 or so clones, of which over 75% are seen a single time; roughly a quarter belongs to the top ten. Sample: peripheral blood. Receptors originate from a woman of 80 years or more with acute or convalescent COVID-19.

The chain is built from TRBV9 and TRBJ2-5, with a weak D call TRBD1 (6 bases). CDR3 length: 18 residues. Germline CDR1 SGDLS, CDR2 YYNGEE. V shed 0 bases and J shed 1 base, with 19 bases lying between them. Written as DNA, the CDR3 is TGTGCCAGCAGCGTAGCTACGGCAGGTGGCAGGGGCCAAGAGACCCAGTACTTC. It yields the protein CASSVATAGGRGQETQYF.

The CDR3 here is CASSSQGYVNGYTF. The DNA of the CDR3 is TGTGCCAGTAGTTCACAGGGCTACGTTAATGGCTACACCTTC. V and J are TRBV19 and TRBJ1-2; TRBD1 might be the D (6 bases). The germline gives CDR1 LNHDA, CDR2 SQIVND (reference sequence). This CDR3 region has 14 residues. Deletions cut 5 bases from V and 6 bases from J, with 16 bases between.

The chain joins TRBV10-3 to TRBJ2-5; D perhaps matches TRBD1 (5 bases). The germline CDR1 and CDR2 sequences are ENHRY and SYGVKD. The CDR3 spans 13 residues. Trimming pared 5 bases from V and 5 bases from J, leaving 12 bases between. CDR3 amino acids: CAISWQGRETQYF. In DNA, the CDR3 is TGTGCCATCAGTTGGCAGGGCCGGGAGACCCAGTACTTC.

This clone was seen just once. The gene calls are TRBV5-1 and TRBJ2-5; D uncertain. Looked up from germline, CDR1 is SGHRS and CDR2 is YFSETQ. The CDR3 sequence is 13 residues long. V shed 0 bases and J shed 5 bases, with 8 bases lying between them. Here the CDR3 reads CASSLVGLETQYF. The CDR3, as DNA: TGCGCCAGCAGCTTGGTCGGGTTGGAGACCCAGTACTTC.

The V call is TRBV5-6, the J call TRBJ1-2; TRBD1 is a possible D gene (5 bases). This CDR3 spans 13 amino acids. CDR1 and CDR2 (germline): SGHDT, YYEEEE. V lost 0 bases to trimming and J lost 3 bases, with 6 bases between them. CDR3 residues: CASSLAGDYGYTF. CDR3 nucleotide sequence: TGTGCCAGCAGCTTGGCGGGGGACTATGGCTACACCTTC. Full variable domain (remainder filled in from reference TRBV5-6 and TRBJ1-2): DAGVTQSPTHLIKTRGQQVTLRCSPKSGHDTVSWYQQALGQGPQFIFQYYEEEERQRGNFPDRFSGHQFPNYSSELNVNALLLGDSALYLCASSLAGDYGYTFGSGTRLTVV.

V is TRBV6-2 or TRBV6-3 and J is TRBJ1-6; 10 positions agree with TRBD1. Germline V gene sequence: CDR1 MNHEY, CDR2 SVGEGT. The CDR3 is made up of 19 amino acids. Trimming cost V 4 bases and J 9 bases; bases outside gene matches: 18. CDR3: CASSSHTKSDRGSSSPLHF. DNA of the CDR3: TGTGCCAGCAGTTCTCACACAAAATCGGACAGGGGGAGTAGTTCACCCCTCCACTTT.

The count of this clone is one. The rearrangement joins TRBV6-5 to TRBJ2-7; D perhaps matches TRBD2 (6 bases). This CDR3 region has 14 residues. CDR1 MNHEY and CDR2 SVGAGI come from the germline V gene. V was clipped by 6 bases and J by 2 bases, with 14 bases between them. In nucleotides, the CDR3 is TGTGCCAGCAGACCATTCGGGGGTCCCTACGAGCAGTACTTC. This translates into CASRPFGGPYEQYF.

The V and J genes are TRBV28 and TRBJ1-1, with D perhaps TRBD1 (6 bases). The CDR3 is 13 residues long. Germline CDR1 is MDHEN and CDR2 is SYDVKM. Trimming shortened V by 8 bases and J by 1 base, and 11 bases separated the two germline ends. The CDR3 loop reads CASLAQGNTEAFF. The CDR3 DNA reads TGTGCCAGCCTCGCACAGGGGAACACTGAAGCTTTCTTT.

V is TRBV12-3 or TRBV12-4 and J is TRBJ1-2, with 7 bases fitting TRBD1. This CDR3 is built from 13 residues. V lost 3 bases to trimming and J lost 7 bases; unmatched junction nucleotides: 5. The CDR3 region is CASSFDRASGYTF. The CDR3 DNA is TGTGCCAGCAGTTTTGACAGGGCCAGTGGCTACACCTTC.

The rearrangement joins TRBV4-2 to TRBJ1-2, with TRBD1 as a possible D gene (6 bases). V was cut by 4 bases and J by 3 bases, with 12 bases left in between. This CDR3 spans 14 amino acids. Per the germline V gene, CDR1 is LGHNA and CDR2 is YNFKEQ. The CDR3 protein is CASSRDKRDYGYTF. The CDR3 nucleotides read TGTGCCAGCAGCCGGGACAAGCGCGACTATGGCTACACCTTC.

There are many counts of this clone. CDR3 amino acids: CASSEAAYAEAFF. The CDR3 coding sequence is TGTGCCAGCAGTGAAGCGGCATATGCTGAAGCTTTCTTT. The chain recombines TRBV6-1 with TRBJ1-1, with no clear D. V was pared by 0 bases and J by 6 bases, with 8 bases between. Germline V gene sequence: CDR1 MNHNS, CDR2 SASEGT. This CDR3 is 13 amino acids long.